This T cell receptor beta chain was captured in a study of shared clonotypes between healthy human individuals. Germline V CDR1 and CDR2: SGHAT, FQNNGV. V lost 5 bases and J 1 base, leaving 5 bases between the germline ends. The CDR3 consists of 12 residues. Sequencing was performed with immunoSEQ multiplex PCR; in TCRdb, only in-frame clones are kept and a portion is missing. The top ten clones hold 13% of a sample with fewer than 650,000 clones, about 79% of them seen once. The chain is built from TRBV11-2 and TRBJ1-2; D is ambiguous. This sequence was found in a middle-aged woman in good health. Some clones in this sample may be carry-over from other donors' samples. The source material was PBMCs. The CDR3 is CASSASNYGYTF. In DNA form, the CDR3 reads TGTGCCAGCAGCGCGAGTAACTATGGCTACACCTTC.